The clone carrying this TCR beta chain showed up just a few times. Its matching antigen is unknown. This CDR3 has 14 residues. Trimming cost V 5 bases and J 8 bases; bases outside gene matches: 10. Germline V gene data show CDR1 as SGHVS and CDR2 as FQNEAQ. These data come from a study of T cell clonotyping in hematopoietic cell transplantation. Study-wide findings and caveats: Recipient TCR diversity dropped after transplant; expanded clonotypes rose from day 30 to 180.

Measured with immunoSEQ multiplex PCR; TCRdb has only the in-frame clones, and not every one. The data contain 4,000 to 5,500 clones, 95% to 96% of them seen just once; the ten biggest clones take up approximately 2.6%. V and J are TRBV7-8 and TRBJ1-2; 8 bases map to TRBD1. This material consisted of PBMCs, taken 100 days after allogeneic stem cell transplant. This TCR derives from a male patient aged 40-50 years who had an allogeneic stem cell transplant from a related donor, so the T cells may come from the graft donor. Some clones in this sample may be carry-over from other donors' samples. CDR3 sequence: CASSPRTGGRGYTF. DNA for the CDR3: TGTGCCAGCAGCCCCCGAACAGGGGGGAGAGGCTACACCTTC.